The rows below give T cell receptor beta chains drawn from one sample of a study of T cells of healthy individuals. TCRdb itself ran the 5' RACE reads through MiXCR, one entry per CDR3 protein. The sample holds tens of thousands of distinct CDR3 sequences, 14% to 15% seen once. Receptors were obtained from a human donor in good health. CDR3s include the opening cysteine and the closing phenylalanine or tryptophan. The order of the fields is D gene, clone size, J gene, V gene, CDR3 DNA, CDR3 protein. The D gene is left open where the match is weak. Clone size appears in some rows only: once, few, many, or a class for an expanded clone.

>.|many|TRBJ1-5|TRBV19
TGTGCCAGTACCAGTACAGGATTCAGCAATCAGCCCCAGCATTTT
CASTSTGFSNQPQHF
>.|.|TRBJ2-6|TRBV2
.
CASSVPAGANVLTF
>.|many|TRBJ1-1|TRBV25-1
TGTGCCAGCACTAACGCGGTGGTGACTGAAGCTTTCTTT
CASTNAVVTEAFF
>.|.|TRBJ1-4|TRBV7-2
TGTGCCAGCAGCTTAGACTCGACAGGTGGTAATGAAAAACTGTTTTTT
CASSLDSTGGNEKLFF
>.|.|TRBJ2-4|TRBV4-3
TGCGCCAGCAGCCAAGATCAAGGGGCAGAAAACATTCAGTACTTC
CASSQDQGAENIQYF
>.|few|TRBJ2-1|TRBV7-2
TGTGCCAGCAGCCACCCCGAGGGGAGCTACAATGAGCAGTTCTTC
CASSHPEGSYNEQFF
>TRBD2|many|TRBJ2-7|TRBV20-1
TGCAGTGCTAGAGATTCGGCCAGCGGGGGACCATACGAGCAGTACTTC
CSARDSASGGPYEQYF
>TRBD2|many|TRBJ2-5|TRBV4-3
TGCGCCAGCAGCCAAGATGCTAGCGGGAGCTACCAAGAGACCCAGTACTTC
CASSQDASGSYQETQYF
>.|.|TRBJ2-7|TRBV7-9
TGTGCCAGCAGCTTAGCTCAGGGTCTCGAGCAGTACTTC
CASSLAQGLEQYF
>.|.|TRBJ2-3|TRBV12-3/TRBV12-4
TGTGCCAGCAGTTTAGAGCGGATAGGAACAGATACGCAGTATTTT
CASSLERIGTDTQYF
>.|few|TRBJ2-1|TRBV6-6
TGTGCCAGCAGTTGGTTGGCCAATGAGCAGTTCTTC
CASSWLANEQFF
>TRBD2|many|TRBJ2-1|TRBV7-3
TGTGCCAGCAGCTTAACCTTAGCGGGGCTCAACTACAATGAGCAGTTCTTC
CASSLTLAGLNYNEQFF
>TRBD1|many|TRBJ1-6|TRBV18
TGTGCCAGCTCATCAGGGGGCCGGGATTCACCCCTCCACTTT
CASSSGGRDSPLHF
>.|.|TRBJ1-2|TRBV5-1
TGCGCCAGCAGCTTGGACCCCAGCTTCGATGGCTACACCTTC
CASSLDPSFDGYTF
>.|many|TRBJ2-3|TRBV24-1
TGTGCCACCAGTGATTTTACAGATACGCAGTATTTT
CATSDFTDTQYF
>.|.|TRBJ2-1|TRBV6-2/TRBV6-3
TGTGCCAGCAGCAGGGCGGGACACTACAATGAGCAGTTCTTC
CASSRAGHYNEQFF
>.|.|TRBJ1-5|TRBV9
TGTGCCAGCAGCGTAGCGGGGAGCGGTCAGCCCCAGCATTTT
CASSVAGSGQPQHF
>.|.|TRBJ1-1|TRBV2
TGTGCCAGCAGAGCTGATTACACTGAAGCTTTCTTT
CASRADYTEAFF
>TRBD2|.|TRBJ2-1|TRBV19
TGTGCCAGTACGGGGACTACAGGACATGAGCAGTTCTTC
CASTGTTGHEQFF
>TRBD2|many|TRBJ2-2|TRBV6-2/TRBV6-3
TGTGCCAGCAGTCTAGTGGTTAGCGGGACCGGGGAGCTGTTTTTT
CASSLVVSGTGELFF
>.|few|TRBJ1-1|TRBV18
TGTGCCAGCTCCCGGGCACCGAACACTGAAGCTTTCTTT
CASSRAPNTEAFF
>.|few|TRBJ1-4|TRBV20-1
TGCAGTGCTGGGGGAACTAATGAAAAACTGTTTTTT
CSAGGTNEKLFF
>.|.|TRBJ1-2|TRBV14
TGTGCCAGCAGCGAAGGGACACCGAGCAACTATGGCTACACCTTC
CASSEGTPSNYGYTF
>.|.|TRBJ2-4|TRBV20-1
TGCAGTGCTAGAGATCTGAGGGCCCTAGATCTCAAAAACATTCAGTACTTC
CSARDLRALDLKNIQYF
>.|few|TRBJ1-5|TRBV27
TGTGCCAGCAGTTTACGGTACAGCAATCAGCCCCAGCATTTT
CASSLRYSNQPQHF
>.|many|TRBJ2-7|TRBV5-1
TGCGCCAGCAGCTTGGAGACAGGACCCCCTGAGGAGCAGTACTTC
CASSLETGPPEEQYF
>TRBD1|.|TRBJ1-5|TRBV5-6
TGTGCCAGCAGCTTGGGGACAGGGCTGGATCAGCCCCAGCATTTT
CASSLGTGLDQPQHF
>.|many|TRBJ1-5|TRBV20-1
TGCAGTGCTATAGGGGGAGAATATCAGCCCCAGCATTTT
CSAIGGEYQPQHF
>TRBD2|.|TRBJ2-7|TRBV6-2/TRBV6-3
TGTGCCAGCAGCCTACAAGCGGGGGCATACGAGCAGTACTTC
CASSLQAGAYEQYF
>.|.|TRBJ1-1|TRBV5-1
TGCGCCAGCAGCTTGGCCGTTGGGGTGAACACTGAAGCTTTCTTT
CASSLAVGVNTEAFF
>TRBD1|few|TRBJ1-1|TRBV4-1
TGCGCCAGCAGCCAAGATACAGGGGGCACTGAAGCTTTCTTT
CASSQDTGGTEAFF